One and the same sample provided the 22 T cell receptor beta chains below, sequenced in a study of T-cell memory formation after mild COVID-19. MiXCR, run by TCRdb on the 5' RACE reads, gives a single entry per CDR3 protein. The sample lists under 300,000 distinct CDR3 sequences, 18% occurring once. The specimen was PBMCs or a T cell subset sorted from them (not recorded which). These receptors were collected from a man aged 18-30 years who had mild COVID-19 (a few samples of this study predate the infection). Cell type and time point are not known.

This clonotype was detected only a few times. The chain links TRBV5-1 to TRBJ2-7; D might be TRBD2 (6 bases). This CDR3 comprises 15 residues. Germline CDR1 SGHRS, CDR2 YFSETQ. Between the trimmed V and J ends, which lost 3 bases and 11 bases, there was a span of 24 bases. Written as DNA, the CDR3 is TGCGCCAGCAGCTCTCAGGGAGGCCCCTCCATTAGTGAGTACTTC. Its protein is CASSSQGGPSISEYF. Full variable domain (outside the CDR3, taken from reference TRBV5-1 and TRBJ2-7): KAGVTQTPRYLIKTRGQQVTLSCSPISGHRSVSWYQQTPGQGLQFLFEYFSETQRNKGNFPGRFSGRQFSNSRSEMNVSTLELGDSALYLCASSSQGGPSISEYFGPGTRLTVT.

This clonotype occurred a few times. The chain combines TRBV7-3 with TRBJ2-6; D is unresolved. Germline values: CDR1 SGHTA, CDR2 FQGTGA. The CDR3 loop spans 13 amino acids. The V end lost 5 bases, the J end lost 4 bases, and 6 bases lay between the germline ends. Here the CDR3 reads CASSPPGANVLTF. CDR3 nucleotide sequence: TGTGCCAGCAGCCCCCCCGGGGCCAACGTCCTGACTTTC.

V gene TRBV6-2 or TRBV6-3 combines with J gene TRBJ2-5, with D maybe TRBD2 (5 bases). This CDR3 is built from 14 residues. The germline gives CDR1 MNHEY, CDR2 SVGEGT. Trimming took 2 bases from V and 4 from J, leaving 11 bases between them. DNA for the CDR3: TGTGCCAGCAGTTACACGGGATCCCCAGAGACCCAGTACTTC. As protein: CASSYTGSPETQYF.

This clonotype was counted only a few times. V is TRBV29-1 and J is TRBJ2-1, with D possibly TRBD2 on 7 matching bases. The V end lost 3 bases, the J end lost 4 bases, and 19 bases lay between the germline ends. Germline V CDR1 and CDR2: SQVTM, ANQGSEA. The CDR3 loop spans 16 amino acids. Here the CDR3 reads CSVEVTGGTIYNEQFF. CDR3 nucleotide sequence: TGCAGCGTTGAGGTAACGGGGGGCACCATATACAATGAGCAGTTCTTC.

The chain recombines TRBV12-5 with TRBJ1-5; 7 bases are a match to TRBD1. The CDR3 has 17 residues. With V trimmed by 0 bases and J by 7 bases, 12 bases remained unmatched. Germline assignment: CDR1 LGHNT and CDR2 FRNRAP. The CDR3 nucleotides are TGTGCTAGTGGTTTGGTTCTTAAGGACAGGCGGTACCAGCCCCAGCATTTT. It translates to CASGLVLKDRRYQPQHF.

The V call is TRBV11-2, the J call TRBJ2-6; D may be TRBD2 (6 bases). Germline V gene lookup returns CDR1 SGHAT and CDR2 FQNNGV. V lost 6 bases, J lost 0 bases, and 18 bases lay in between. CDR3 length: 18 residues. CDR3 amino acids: CASSWAWRGASGANVLTF. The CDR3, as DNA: TGTGCCAGCAGTTGGGCATGGAGGGGCGCCTCTGGGGCCAACGTCCTGACTTTC.

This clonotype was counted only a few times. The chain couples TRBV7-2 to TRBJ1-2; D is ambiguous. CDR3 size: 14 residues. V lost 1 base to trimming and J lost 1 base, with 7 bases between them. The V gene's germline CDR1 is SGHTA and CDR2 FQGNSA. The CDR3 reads CASSLELVNYGYTF. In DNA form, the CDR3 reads TGTGCCAGCAGCTTAGAACTAGTTAACTATGGCTACACCTTC.

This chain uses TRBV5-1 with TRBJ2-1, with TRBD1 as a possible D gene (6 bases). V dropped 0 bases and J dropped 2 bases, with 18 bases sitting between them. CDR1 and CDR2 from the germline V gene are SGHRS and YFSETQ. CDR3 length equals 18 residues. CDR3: CASSLDPGTLSTYNEQFF. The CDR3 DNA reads TGCGCCAGCAGCTTGGACCCCGGGACACTAAGTACCTACAATGAGCAGTTCTTC.

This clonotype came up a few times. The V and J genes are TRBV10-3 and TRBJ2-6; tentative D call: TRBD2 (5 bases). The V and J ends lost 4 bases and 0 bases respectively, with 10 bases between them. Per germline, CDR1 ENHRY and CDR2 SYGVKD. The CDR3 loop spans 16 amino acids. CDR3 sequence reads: CAISAGLTSGANVLTF. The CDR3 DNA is TGTGCCATCAGTGCAGGACTGACCTCTGGGGCCAACGTCCTGACTTTC.

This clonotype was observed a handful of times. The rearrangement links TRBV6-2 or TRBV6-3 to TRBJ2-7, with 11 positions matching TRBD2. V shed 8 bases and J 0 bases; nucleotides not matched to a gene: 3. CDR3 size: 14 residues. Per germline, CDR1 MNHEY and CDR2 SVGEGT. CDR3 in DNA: TGTGCCAGCGCTAGCGGGGGGACCTCCTACGAGCAGTACGTC. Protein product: CASASGGTSYEQYV.

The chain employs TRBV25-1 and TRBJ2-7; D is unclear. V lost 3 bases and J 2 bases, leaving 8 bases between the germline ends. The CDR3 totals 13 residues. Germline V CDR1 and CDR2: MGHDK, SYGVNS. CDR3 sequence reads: CASSENSPYEQYF. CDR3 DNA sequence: TGTGCCAGCAGTGAGAACAGCCCCTACGAGCAGTACTTC.

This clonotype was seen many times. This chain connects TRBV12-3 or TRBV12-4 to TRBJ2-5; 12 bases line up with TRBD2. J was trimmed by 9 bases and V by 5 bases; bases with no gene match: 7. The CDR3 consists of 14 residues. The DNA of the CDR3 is TGTGCCAGCAGTCCGACTAGCGGGGGTTTGGCCCAGTACTTC. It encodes CASSPTSGGLAQYF.

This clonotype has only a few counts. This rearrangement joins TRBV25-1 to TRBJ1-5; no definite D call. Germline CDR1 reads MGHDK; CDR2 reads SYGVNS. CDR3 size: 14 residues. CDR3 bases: TGTGCTGCCTCAGACTACAATAGCAATCAGCCCCAGCATTTT. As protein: CAASDYNSNQPQHF.

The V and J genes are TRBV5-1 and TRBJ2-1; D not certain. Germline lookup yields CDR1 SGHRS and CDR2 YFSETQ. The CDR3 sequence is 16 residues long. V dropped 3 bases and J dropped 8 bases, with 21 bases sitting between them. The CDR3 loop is CASSSSQPSIVDEQFF. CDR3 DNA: TGCGCCAGCAGCTCCAGCCAACCGTCGATTGTGGATGAGCAGTTCTTC.

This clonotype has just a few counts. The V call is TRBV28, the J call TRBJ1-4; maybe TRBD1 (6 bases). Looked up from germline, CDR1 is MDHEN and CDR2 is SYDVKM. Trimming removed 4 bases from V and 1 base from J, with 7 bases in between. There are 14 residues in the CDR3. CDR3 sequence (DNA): TGTGCCAGCAGTTCAGGGGAAACTAATGAAAAACTGTTTTTT. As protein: CASSSGETNEKLFF.

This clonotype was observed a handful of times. The CDR3 protein is CASSLVSRQARETQYF. CDR3 DNA sequence: TGTGCCAGCAGCTTAGTGTCCCGACAGGCCAGGGAGACCCAGTACTTC. V usage is TRBV7-6 and J usage is TRBJ2-5, with D possibly being TRBD1 (6 bases). The CDR3 is made up of 16 amino acids. Trimming shortened V by 1 base and J by 5 bases, and 17 bases separated the two germline ends. CDR1 SGHVS and CDR2 FNYEAQ come from the germline V gene.

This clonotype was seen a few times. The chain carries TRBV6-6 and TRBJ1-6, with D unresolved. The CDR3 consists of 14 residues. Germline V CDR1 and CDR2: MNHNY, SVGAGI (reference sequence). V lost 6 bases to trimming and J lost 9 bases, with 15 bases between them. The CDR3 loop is CASRPPPSSSPLHF. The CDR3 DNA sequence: TGTGCCAGCAGACCTCCACCCTCATCTTCACCCCTCCACTTT.

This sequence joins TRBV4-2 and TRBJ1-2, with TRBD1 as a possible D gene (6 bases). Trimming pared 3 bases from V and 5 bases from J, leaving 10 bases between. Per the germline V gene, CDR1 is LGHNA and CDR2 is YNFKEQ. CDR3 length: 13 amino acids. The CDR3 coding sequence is TGTGCCAGCAGCCACCCCGGGACATATGGCTACACCTTC. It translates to CASSHPGTYGYTF.

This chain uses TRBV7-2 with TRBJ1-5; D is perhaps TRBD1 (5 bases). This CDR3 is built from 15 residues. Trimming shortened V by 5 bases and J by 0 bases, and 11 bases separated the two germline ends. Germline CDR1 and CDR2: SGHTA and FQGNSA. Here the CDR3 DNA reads TGTGCCAGCAGCCGGGGGGAGGCTAGCAATCAGCCCCAGCATTTT. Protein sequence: CASSRGEASNQPQHF. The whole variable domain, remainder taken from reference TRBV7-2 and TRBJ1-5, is GAGVSQSPSNKVTEKGKDVELRCDPISGHTALYWYRQSLGQGLEFLIYFQGNSAPDKSGLPSDRFSAERTGGSVSTLTIQRTQQEDSAVYLCASSRGEASNQPQHFGDGTRLSIL.

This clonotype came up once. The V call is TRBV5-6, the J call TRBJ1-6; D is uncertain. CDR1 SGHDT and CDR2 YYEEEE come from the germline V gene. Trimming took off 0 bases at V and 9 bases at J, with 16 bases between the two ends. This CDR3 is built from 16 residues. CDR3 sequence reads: CASSLALDGSFSPLHF. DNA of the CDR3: TGTGCCAGCAGCTTGGCCTTAGACGGTTCGTTTTCACCCCTCCACTTT. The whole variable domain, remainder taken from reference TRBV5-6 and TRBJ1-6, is DAGVTQSPTHLIKTRGQQVTLRCSPKSGHDTVSWYQQALGQGPQFIFQYYEEEERQRGNFPDRFSGHQFPNYSSELNVNALLLGDSALYLCASSLALDGSFSPLHFGNGTRLTVT.

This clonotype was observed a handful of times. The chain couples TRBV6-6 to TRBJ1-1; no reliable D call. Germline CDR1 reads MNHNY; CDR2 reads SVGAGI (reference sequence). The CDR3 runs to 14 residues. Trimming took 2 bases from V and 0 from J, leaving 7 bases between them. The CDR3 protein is CASSYPQMNTEAFF. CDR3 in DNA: TGTGCCAGCAGTTACCCCCAGATGAACACTGAAGCTTTCTTT.

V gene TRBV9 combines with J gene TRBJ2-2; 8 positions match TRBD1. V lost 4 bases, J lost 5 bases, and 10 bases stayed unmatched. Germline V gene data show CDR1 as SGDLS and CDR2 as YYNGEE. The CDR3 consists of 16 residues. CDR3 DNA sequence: TGTGCCAGCAGCTCCGAACAGGGGGGACTGACCGGGGAGCTGTTTTTT. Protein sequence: CASSSEQGGLTGELFF.